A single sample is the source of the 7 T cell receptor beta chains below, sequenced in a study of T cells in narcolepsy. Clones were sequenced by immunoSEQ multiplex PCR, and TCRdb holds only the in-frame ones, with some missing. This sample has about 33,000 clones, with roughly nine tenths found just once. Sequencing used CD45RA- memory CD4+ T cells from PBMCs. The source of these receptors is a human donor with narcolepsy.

CDR3 in DNA: TGCGCCAGCAGCCAAGATCGTTTTGGCAATCAGCCCCAGCATTTT. It encodes CASSQDRFGNQPQHF. The chain employs TRBV4-3 and TRBJ1-5; D uncertain. The CDR3 extends over 15 amino acids. The V end lost 0 bases, the J end lost 2 bases, and 8 bases lay between the germline ends. Germline V gene lookup returns CDR1 LGHNA and CDR2 YSLEER.

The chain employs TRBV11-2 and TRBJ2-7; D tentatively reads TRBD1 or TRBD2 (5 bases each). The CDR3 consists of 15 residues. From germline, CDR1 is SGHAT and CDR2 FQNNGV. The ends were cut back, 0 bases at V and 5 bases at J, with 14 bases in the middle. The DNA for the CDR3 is TGTGCCAGCAGCTTAGATGGAAGGGGAGTCCACGAGCAGTACTTC. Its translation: CASSLDGRGVHEQYF.

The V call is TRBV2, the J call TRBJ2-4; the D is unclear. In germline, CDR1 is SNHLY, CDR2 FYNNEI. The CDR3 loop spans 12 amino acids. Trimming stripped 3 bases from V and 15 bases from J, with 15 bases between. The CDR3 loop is CASSDYQVVGYF. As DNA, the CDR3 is TGTGCCAGCAGTGATTACCAGGTAGTAGGGTACTTC.

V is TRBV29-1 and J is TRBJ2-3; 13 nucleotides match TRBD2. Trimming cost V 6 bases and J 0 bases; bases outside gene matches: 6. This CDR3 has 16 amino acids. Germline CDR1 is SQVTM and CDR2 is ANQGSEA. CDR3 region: CSVKGLAGISTDTQYF. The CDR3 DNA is TGCAGCGTGAAGGGACTAGCGGGGATAAGCACAGATACGCAGTATTTT.

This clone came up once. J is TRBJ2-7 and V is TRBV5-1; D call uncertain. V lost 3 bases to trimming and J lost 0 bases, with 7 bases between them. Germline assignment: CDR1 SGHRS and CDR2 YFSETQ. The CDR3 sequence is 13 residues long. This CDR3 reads CASSSESSYEQYF. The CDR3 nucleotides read TGCGCCAGCAGCTCAGAGAGCTCCTACGAGCAGTACTTC.

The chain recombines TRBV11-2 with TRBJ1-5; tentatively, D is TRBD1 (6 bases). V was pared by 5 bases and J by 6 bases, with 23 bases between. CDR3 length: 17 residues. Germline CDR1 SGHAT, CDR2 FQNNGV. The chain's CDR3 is CASSPGGTRGPSQPQHF. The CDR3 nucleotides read TGTGCCAGCAGCCCCGGCGGGACCAGGGGCCCCAGTCAGCCCCAGCATTTT.

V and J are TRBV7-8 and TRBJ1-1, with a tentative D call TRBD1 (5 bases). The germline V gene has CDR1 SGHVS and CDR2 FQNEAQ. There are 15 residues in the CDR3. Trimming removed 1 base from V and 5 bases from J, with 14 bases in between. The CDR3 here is CASSLDAGRGTEAFF. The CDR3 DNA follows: TGTGCCAGCAGCTTAGACGCTGGGCGGGGGACTGAAGCTTTCTTT.